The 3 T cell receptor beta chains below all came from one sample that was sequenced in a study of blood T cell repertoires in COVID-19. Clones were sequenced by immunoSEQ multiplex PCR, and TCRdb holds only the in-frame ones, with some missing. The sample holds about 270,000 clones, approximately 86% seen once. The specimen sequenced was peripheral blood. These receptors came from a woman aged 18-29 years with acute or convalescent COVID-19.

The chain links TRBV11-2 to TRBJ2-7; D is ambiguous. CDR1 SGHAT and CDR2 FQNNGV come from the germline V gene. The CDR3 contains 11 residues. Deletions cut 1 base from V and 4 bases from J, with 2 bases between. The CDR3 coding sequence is TGTGCCAGCAGCTTAGCGTACGAGCAGTACTTC. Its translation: CASSLAYEQYF.

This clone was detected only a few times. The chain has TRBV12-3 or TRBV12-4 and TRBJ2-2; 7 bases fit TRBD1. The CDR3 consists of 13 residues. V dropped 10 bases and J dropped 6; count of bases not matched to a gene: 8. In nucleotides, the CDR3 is TGTGCCACATTACAGGGGTTTCCCGGGGAGCTGTTTTTT. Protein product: CATLQGFPGELFF.

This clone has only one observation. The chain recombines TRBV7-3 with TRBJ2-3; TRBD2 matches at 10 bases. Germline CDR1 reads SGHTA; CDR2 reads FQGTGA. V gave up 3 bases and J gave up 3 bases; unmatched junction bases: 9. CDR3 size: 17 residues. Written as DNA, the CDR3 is TGTGCCAGCAGCTTTCTCCCAGCGGGAGGGCGAACAGATACGCAGTATTTT. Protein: CASSFLPAGGRTDTQYF.